These 6 T cell receptor beta chains share one sample of origin, sequenced in a study of T cells after yellow fever vaccination. MiXCR was run by TCRdb on the 5' RACE reads, yielding one entry per CDR3 protein. This table has around 400,000 distinct CDR3 sequences, 9.5% to 13% appearing once. The specimen was PBMCs, collected on the day of the first yellow fever vaccination. These receptors were obtained from a man aged 18 to 29 who received the YFV17D yellow fever vaccine.

This clonotype occurred a few times. J is TRBJ2-3 and V is TRBV4-1; 8 bases agree with TRBD2. The ends lost 8 bases at V and 4 bases at J; junction bases unmatched: 5. The CDR3 is 13 amino acids. CDR1 is MGHRA and CDR2 is YSYEKL in the germline V gene. The CDR3 is CASRGGWADTQYF. The CDR3 bases are TGCGCCAGCCGGGGGGGGTGGGCAGATACGCAGTATTTT.

V and J are TRBV20-1 and TRBJ2-3; 8 positions agree with TRBD2. The germline gives CDR1 DFQATT, CDR2 SNEGSKA (reference sequence). This CDR3 contains 11 residues. With 6 bases clipped from V and 12 bases from J, the junction kept 8 bases outside the gene matches. In nucleotides, the CDR3 is TGCAGTGCGGATACGGGGGGGCCCCAGTATTTT. Translated, it gives CSADTGGPQYF.

This clonotype has only a few counts. The J gene is TRBJ2-7, the V gene TRBV27; possibly TRBD1 for D (6 bases). V lost 6 bases to trimming and J lost 4 bases, with 19 bases between them. CDR3 length: 15 residues. Germline V gene sequence: CDR1 MNHEY, CDR2 SMNVEV (reference sequence). Here the CDR3 DNA reads TGTGCCAGCAGCTTAGGCCCAGGGGAGTGGTACGAGCAGTACGTC. Protein product: CASSLGPGEWYEQYV.

This clonotype was counted a few times. This rearrangement joins TRBV20-1 to TRBJ2-7, with D perhaps matching TRBD1 or TRBD2 (5 bases each). V was cut by 1 base and J by 2 bases, with 21 bases left in between. The CDR3 spans 17 residues. Looked up from germline, CDR1 is DFQATT and CDR2 is SNEGSKA (reference sequence). The CDR3 sequence is CSARALLARQTTYEQYF. The CDR3 nucleotides read TGCAGTGCTAGAGCTCTCTTAGCAAGACAGACTACCTACGAGCAGTACTTC.

Only a few counts were recorded for this clonotype. The chain employs TRBV3-1 and TRBJ2-7; 7 bases match TRBD1. Germline V CDR1 and CDR2: LGHDT, YNNKEL (reference sequence). This CDR3 has 12 amino acids. V was clipped by 1 base and J by 10 bases; unmatched bases: 4. CDR3: CASSQAGQDQYF. CDR3 nucleotide sequence: TGTGCCAGCAGCCAAGCTGGACAGGACCAGTACTTC.

V gene TRBV2 combines with J gene TRBJ1-4; unclear D gene. V lost 5 bases and J 17 bases, leaving 18 bases between the germline ends. This CDR3 region has 12 residues. CDR1 is SNHLY, CDR2 FYNNEI, per germline. The CDR3 sequence is CASSPVGIPGFF. In DNA, the CDR3 is TGTGCCAGCAGTCCCGTCGGGATTCCTGGATTTTTT. Using reference TRBV2 and TRBJ1-4 for the parts outside the CDR3, the full variable domain is EPEVTQTPSHQVTQMGQEVILRCVPISNHLYFYWYRQILGQKVEFLVSFYNNEISEKSEIFDDQFSVERPDGSNFTLKIRSTKLEDSAMYFCASSPVGIPGFFGSGTQLSVL.